This T cell receptor (beta chain) appears in the sequencing data of a study of CD8 T cells in Susac syndrome (dated by TCRdb to the late 2010s). About the full investigation: Among the sequenced Susac syndrome patients, 5 or 6 had clinically active disease and fewer than 10 were in clinical remission. At blood withdrawal, Susac syndrome patients were either therapy-naive, taking corticosteroids (in some cases with IVIg as well), or taking IVIg alone. Whether CD8+ T cell activation and differentiation in Susac syndrome was antigen driven was tested using repertoire sequencing.

Peripheral blood CD8+ and CD4+ T cells from healthy donors, Susac syndrome patients and multiple sclerosis patients were profiled by high-throughput TCR beta sequencing. Recently defined diagnostic criteria for definite or probable disease were met by the Susac syndrome patients. Bulk CD8+ and CD4+ T cells were purified by magnetic negative isolation, while CD8+ TEMRA cells were enriched using FACS. Blood was drawn into EDTA tubes, processed within 24 hours, and PBMCs were isolated by density gradient centrifugation. PBMCs intended for TCR sequencing were frozen in liquid nitrogen and were later thawed in a 37 degrees C water bath. A purity of at least 90% was achieved for sorted or isolated CD4+, CD8+ and CD8+ TEMRA cells. To note about this clonotype: Its specific antigen is unknown. Base qualities are missing; no much larger clone stands one base away.

RNA was extracted with the RNeasy kit and roughly 0.45 to 1 ug was reverse transcribed using random hexamers. TCR beta CDR3 regions were amplified with the immunoSEQ multiplex PCR assay covering 54 Vbeta and 13 Jbeta segments. To correct PCR amplification bias, a synthetic template baseline was used for both primer optimization and computational correction. Per the source publication's procedure: Reads were annotated to V, D and J genes per IMGT and analyzed with immunoSEQ Analyzer, keeping only productive sequences. Clonality was computed as one minus Shannon entropy normalized by log2 of the number of productive unique sequences. Public and private clones were assessed among the 100 most prevalent clones of each patient and control. Susac-specific clones were defined as absent from healthy and MS cohorts, around 1,000 published viral clones and other ImmuneACCESS disease sequences. TCRdb itself trimmed the public reads at Q25 with fastp, ran MiXCR and retained productive beta chains. CDR3 protein duplicates are merged, each entry listing the most common genes and DNA. Here the V and J calls rest on TCRdb's processing, not on the authors' analysis. In all, the sample holds 200,000 to 300,000 distinct CDR3 sequences, and 90% to 96% of those were seen once. About 0.1% of the sample is held by the ten biggest clonotypes.

The germline V gene gives CDR1 as SGHTA and CDR2 as FQGTGA. There are 16 amino acids in the CDR3, from cysteine to phenylalanine inclusive. Only CDR3 DNA remains: 48 bases, in frame from the first base. The junction carries 14 bases between V and J, which are trimmed by 5 bases and 1 base respectively. General findings and caveats noted by the study authors: The number of individuals in the TCR sequencing and HLA analysis was acknowledged as relatively small. The CD4+ T cell repertoire of patients with Susac syndrome showed no detectable clonal expansion.

The sequence is built from TRBV7-3 and TRBJ2-2, with no reliable assignment of the D segment. The material sequenced was CD4+ T cells from PBMCs. The receptor's source is a human donor with Susac syndrome. The CDR3 protein: CASSLAARMNTGELFF. The DNA reads TGTGCCAGCAGCCTCGCTGCGCGGATGAACACCGGGGAGCTGTTTTTT.